The 18 T cell receptor beta chains in this list originate from one sample, sequenced in a study of cytomegalovirus exposure and HLA in healthy donors. The PCR contained 60 Vbeta and 13 Jbeta primers. Sequencing was performed with immunoSEQ multiplex PCR; in TCRdb, only in-frame clones are kept and a portion is missing. Seen here are 150,000 to 200,000 clones, over 75% observed once, and the top ten hold 1%. What was sequenced was PBMCs. All receptors come from a woman aged 45-65 years in good health and CMV-seropositive.

This clone has just one count. The J gene is TRBJ1-1, the V gene TRBV5-1; D is perhaps TRBD1 (6 bases). The germline V gene encodes CDR1 SGHRS and CDR2 YFSETQ. The CDR3 extends over 13 amino acids. With 1 base removed from V and 9 bases from J, the gap between germline ends came to 13 bases. The CDR3 loop reads CASSLTGTPKAFF. DNA of the CDR3: TGCGCCAGCAGCTTGACCGGGACACCCAAAGCTTTCTTT.

The table lists this clone with a few counts. The chain links TRBV5-4 to TRBJ2-2, with 7 bases lining up with TRBD1. V lost 0 bases and J lost 7; bases outside the gene matches: 6. CDR3 length: 15 residues. Germline CDR1 and CDR2: SGHNT and YYREEE (reference sequence). The CDR3 nucleotides read TGTGCCAGCAGCTTGGTACAGGGGCAGGTCGGGGAGCTGTTTTTT. Its translation is CASSLVQGQVGELFF.

The table lists this clone with a count of one. The genes are TRBV20-1 and TRBJ1-1; 7 bases are shared with TRBD1. This CDR3 is 11 amino acids long. Per germline, CDR1 DFQATT and CDR2 SNEGSKA (reference sequence). The CDR3 sequence is CIPQGETEAFF. The CDR3 DNA reads TGCATTCCCCAGGGGGAGACTGAAGCTTTCTTT.

The chain uses TRBV2 and TRBJ2-7, with 7 positions matching TRBD1. This CDR3 has 16 residues. The junction had 9 bases not matched to a gene; V was cut back by 3 bases and J by 1 base. Per the germline V gene, CDR1 is SNHLY and CDR2 is FYNNEI. CDR3 sequence (DNA): TGTGCCAGCAGTGAGGGTGGGACAGTTTATTCCTACGAGCAGTACTTC. Encoded protein: CASSEGGTVYSYEQYF.

CDR3 DNA sequence: TGCGCCAGCAGCCAAGAAGGAGCGGCGAACACCGGGGAGCTGTTTTTT. Its translation: CASSQEGAANTGELFF. This chain joins TRBV4-3 and TRBJ2-2; D is possibly TRBD2 (5 bases). V lost 0 bases, J lost 0 bases, and 8 bases lay in between. Per the germline V gene, CDR1 is LGHNA and CDR2 is YSLEER. This CDR3 comprises 16 residues.

V gene TRBV4-3 combines with J gene TRBJ2-1; 9 bases are a match to TRBD2. From germline, CDR1 is LGHNA and CDR2 YSLEER. With 3 bases clipped from V and 3 bases from J, the junction kept 6 bases outside the gene matches. This CDR3 region has 16 residues. This CDR3 is CASSQGSGGNYNEQFF. DNA of the CDR3: TGCGCCAGCAGCCAGGGTAGCGGGGGAAACTACAATGAGCAGTTCTTC.

The chain employs TRBV7-2 and TRBJ2-2, with TRBD1 matching over 10 bases. V shed 4 bases and J 5 bases; nucleotides not matched to a gene: 10. The germline V gene encodes CDR1 SGHTA and CDR2 FQGNSA. The CDR3 has 17 amino acids. The CDR3 bases are TGTGCCAGCAGCTCGGTGAGACAGGGGGCGGAAACCGGGGAGCTGTTTTTT. Translation gives CASSSVRQGAETGELFF. Looking up the rest from reference TRBV7-2 and TRBJ2-2 gives the full variable domain: GAGVSQSPSNKVTEKGKDVELRCDPISGHTALYWYRQSLGQGLEFLIYFQGNSAPDKSGLPSDRFSAERTGGSVSTLTIQRTQQEDSAVYLCASSSVRQGAETGELFFGEGSRLTVL.

This chain links TRBV7-3 with TRBJ1-1; a weak D match, TRBD1 (6 bases). CDR3 size: 14 residues. V was clipped by 0 bases and J by 2 bases, with 7 bases between them. CDR1 and CDR2 from the germline V gene are SGHTA and FQGTGA. The CDR3 reads CASSLTGGNTEAFF. The CDR3 nucleotides read TGTGCCAGCAGCTTAACAGGGGGTAACACTGAAGCTTTCTTT.

This clone was counted a single time. The genes are TRBV7-2 and TRBJ2-3, with 9 bases fitting TRBD2. The germline V gene encodes CDR1 SGHTA and CDR2 FQGNSA. With 7 bases clipped from V and 2 bases from J, the junction kept 4 bases outside the gene matches. This CDR3 has 14 residues. This CDR3 is CASNPSGNTDTQYF. The CDR3 DNA reads TGTGCCAGCAACCCTAGCGGGAACACAGATACGCAGTATTTT.

V and J are TRBV30 and TRBJ2-5; 8 bases map to TRBD1. The trim removed 6 bases at V and 1 base at J, leaving 10 bases unmatched. This CDR3 has 15 amino acids. Germline loops: CDR1 GTSNPN, CDR2 SVGIG (reference sequence). The CDR3 sequence: CACHGSRGPQETQYF. CDR3 DNA: TGTGCCTGCCACGGGTCCAGGGGGCCCCAAGAGACCCAGTACTTC.

The chain combines TRBV6-5 with TRBJ2-5; 10 nucleotides agree with TRBD1. The CDR3 loop spans 14 amino acids. V lost 6 bases, J lost 5 bases, and 6 bases stayed unmatched. CDR1 is MNHEY and CDR2 is SVGAGI in the germline V gene. CDR3 DNA: TGTGCCAGCAGCGGGACAGGGGACTTTGAGACCCAGTACTTC. Encoded protein: CASSGTGDFETQYF.

The rearrangement uses TRBV9 and TRBJ2-5; 7 bases fit TRBD2. CDR1 is SGDLS, CDR2 YYNGEE, per germline. Germline trimming cut 0 bases from V and 5 bases from J; bases unmatched to any gene: 7. The CDR3 covers 15 residues. CDR3 DNA: TGTGCCAGCAGCGTAGGGAGCGGGGATTGGGAGACCCAGTACTTC. The encoded protein is CASSVGSGDWETQYF.

This rearrangement joins TRBV6-5 to TRBJ1-5; 8 nucleotides line up with TRBD1. The J segment lost 3 bases and the V segment lost 6 bases, leaving 4 bases of the junction unmatched. The CDR3 has 14 residues. Germline V lookup: CDR1 MNHEY, CDR2 SVGAGI. The CDR3 sequence is CASSAGGFNQPQHF. CDR3 bases: TGTGCCAGCAGCGCAGGGGGCTTCAATCAGCCCCAGCATTTT.

The sample holds one count of this clone. This sequence joins TRBV4-2 and TRBJ2-1, with D possibly being TRBD1 (6 bases). In germline, CDR1 is LGHNA, CDR2 YNFKEQ. The CDR3 length is 14 residues. The V and J ends lost 3 bases and 7 bases respectively, with 13 bases between them. The CDR3 region has the DNA TGTGCCAGCAGCCATCGCGGACAGAAAAATGAGCAGTTCTTC. Translation gives CASSHRGQKNEQFF.

The chain carries TRBV5-4 and TRBJ1-1; the D is unclear. Germline V gene lookup returns CDR1 SGHNT and CDR2 YYREEE (reference sequence). This CDR3 contains 13 residues. V was pared by 4 bases and J by 3 bases, with 10 bases between. The CDR3 DNA reads as TGTGCCAGCAGCCTATCGGGAGACACTGAAGCTTTCTTT. This encodes CASSLSGDTEAFF.

V usage is TRBV9 and J usage is TRBJ1-2; no definite D call. Trimming shortened V by 2 bases and J by 8 bases, and 10 bases separated the two germline ends. The CDR3 is 12 residues long. Germline V gene sequence: CDR1 SGDLS, CDR2 YYNGEE. CDR3: CASSVGVGGYTF. The CDR3 bases are TGTGCCAGCAGCGTTGGAGTTGGGGGCTACACCTTC.

The genes are TRBV9 and TRBJ2-1, with D hard to call. Germline lookup yields CDR1 SGDLS and CDR2 YYNGEE. This CDR3 is 13 amino acids long. V was shortened by 10 bases and J by 5 bases, with 16 bases between the two germline ends. The CDR3 DNA follows: TGTGCCTCGAGGTCGGCCATACACAATGAGCAGTTCTTC. As protein: CASRSAIHNEQFF.

V and J are TRBV7-2 and TRBJ2-7, with 12 bases fitting TRBD1. With V trimmed by 6 bases and J by 7 bases, 13 bases remained unmatched. This CDR3 is built from 16 residues. Germline CDR1 and CDR2: SGHTA and FQGNSA. The CDR3 loop is CASSTTGTGGLREQYF. The CDR3 nucleotides are TGTGCCAGCAGTACGACCGGGACAGGGGGCCTACGGGAGCAGTACTTC.